These 19 T cell receptor beta chains originate from one sample sequenced in a study of cytomegalovirus exposure and HLA in healthy donors. Data came from immunoSEQ multiplex PCR; TCRdb stores just in-frame clones and leaves some out. The sample consists of around 61,000 clones, almost 95% of them appearing once. Sequencing input: PBMCs. The receptors originated from a man between 18 and 35 years old in good health and CMV-seropositive.

The chain uses TRBV27 and TRBJ1-5, with D possibly matching TRBD1 (5 bases). V lost 5 bases and J lost 4, with 15 bases in between. Germline loops: CDR1 MNHEY, CDR2 SMNVEV (reference sequence). The CDR3 length is 15 residues. This CDR3 is CASSGRAGGNQPQHF. In DNA form, the CDR3 reads TGTGCCAGCAGTGGCAGGGCCGGGGGTAATCAGCCCCAGCATTTT.

The rearrangement links TRBV5-1 to TRBJ2-1; 10 bases agree with TRBD1. The J segment lost 4 bases and the V segment lost 0 bases, leaving 7 bases of the junction unmatched. Germline V gene lookup returns CDR1 SGHRS and CDR2 YFSETQ. The CDR3 runs 17 residues. The CDR3 reads CASSLATGTGVYNEQFF. The CDR3 DNA reads as TGCGCCAGCAGCTTGGCCACGGGGACAGGGGTTTACAATGAGCAGTTCTTC.

A single count supports this clone. V usage is TRBV5-1 and J usage is TRBJ1-2; 9 bases are shared with TRBD1. Per the germline V gene, CDR1 is SGHRS and CDR2 is YFSETQ. The CDR3 runs to 17 residues. V gave up 0 bases and J gave up 4 bases; unmatched junction bases: 10. The CDR3 sequence is CASSLVGSGQGIYGYTF. DNA for the CDR3: TGCGCCAGCAGCTTGGTTGGGTCGGGACAGGGAATCTATGGCTACACCTTC.

This clone has a single count. V is TRBV30 and J is TRBJ2-5; D perhaps matches TRBD1 (5 bases). The germline V gene encodes CDR1 GTSNPN and CDR2 SVGIG (reference sequence). CDR3 length: 13 residues. Trimming pared 2 bases from V and 7 bases from J, leaving 14 bases between. The CDR3 DNA reads as TGTGCCTGGAGTACGTCAACTCAGGGGACCCAGTACTTC. This translates into CAWSTSTQGTQYF.

This clone was observed a handful of times. CDR3 amino acids: CASSLVLRAGGTYGYTF. DNA of the CDR3: TGTGCCAGCAGCTTAGTTCTGCGGGCAGGGGGGACCTATGGCTACACCTTC. The gene calls are TRBV11-3 and TRBJ1-2; 7 bases fit TRBD1. Germline V gives CDR1 SGHNT, CDR2 YENEEA. CDR3 length equals 17 residues. V lost 1 base, J lost 4 bases, and 12 bases stayed unmatched.

The rearrangement joins TRBV6-1 to TRBJ1-1; 8 bases align to TRBD1. This CDR3 is built from 17 residues. Germline CDR1 reads MNHNS; CDR2 reads SASEGT. V gave up 4 bases and J gave up 5 bases; unmatched junction bases: 15. The CDR3 region has the DNA TGTGCCAGCAGTGCATCCGGGACAGGTAGGGGGGGGACTGAAGCTTTCTTT. It translates to CASSASGTGRGGTEAFF.

The chain links TRBV7-8 to TRBJ2-7, with TRBD2 matching 9 bases. The trim removed 3 bases at V and 0 bases at J, leaving 6 bases unmatched. The CDR3 consists of 16 residues. Germline V lookup: CDR1 SGHVS, CDR2 FQNEAQ. This CDR3 reads CASSFTRTSDSYEQYF. DNA of the CDR3: TGTGCCAGCAGCTTCACCAGGACTAGCGACTCCTACGAGCAGTACTTC.

The chain uses TRBV2 and TRBJ2-2, with TRBD2 identical over 7 bases. CDR1 and CDR2 (germline): SNHLY, FYNNEI. V lost 11 bases and J lost 7; bases outside the gene matches: 10. The CDR3 has 13 residues. The DNA of the CDR3 is TGTGCCGGCTCCACTAGCGAAGACGGGGAGCTGTTTTTT. Its protein product is CAGSTSEDGELFF.

As for this clone: One junction end disagrees with the germline gene, perhaps due to a read error. The chain has TRBV28 and TRBJ2-1; 8 bases fit TRBD2. Germline V gene sequence: CDR1 MDHEN, CDR2 SYDVKM. The CDR3 totals 11 residues. CDR3 amino acids: CTSGTYNEQFF. CDR3 nucleotide sequence: TGCACTAGCGGAACTTACAATGAGCAGTTCTTC. Filled out from reference TRBV28 and TRBJ2-1, the complete variable domain reads DVKVTQSSRYLVKRTGEKVFLECVQDMDHENMFWYRQDPGLGLRLIYFSYDVKMKEKGDIPEGYSVSREKKERFSLILESASTNQTSMYLCTSGTYNEQFFGPGTRLTVL.

The rearrangement links TRBV27 to TRBJ1-5; 7 bases agree with TRBD1. This CDR3 has 16 amino acids. J gave up 4 bases and V 6 bases, and 12 bases lay outside the gene matches. CDR1 is MNHEY and CDR2 is SMNVEV in the germline V gene (reference sequence). DNA for the CDR3: TGTGCCAGCAGGGGGTTACAGACAGGGTTTAATCAGCCCCAGCATTTT. This gives the protein CASRGLQTGFNQPQHF.

The chain couples TRBV6-5 to TRBJ2-2; D possibly corresponds to TRBD2 (6 bases). Looked up from germline, CDR1 is MNHEY and CDR2 is SVGAGI. The CDR3 has 15 residues. Trimming took off 8 bases at V and 2 bases at J, with 15 bases between the two ends. Here the CDR3 reads CASLSPGDNTGELFF. CDR3 in DNA: TGTGCCAGCTTGTCCCCGGGGGACAACACCGGGGAGCTGTTTTTT.

The rearrangement uses TRBV13 and TRBJ2-3, with a possible D match to TRBD1 (5 bases). CDR1 is PRHDT, CDR2 FYEKMQ, per germline (reference sequence). Trimming stripped 5 bases from V and 1 base from J, with 16 bases between. The length of the CDR3 is 16 residues. The CDR3 loop is CASSPVLGPGTDTQYF. The CDR3 DNA is TGTGCCAGCAGCCCCGTTTTGGGGCCGGGCACAGATACGCAGTATTTT. Based on the CDR3 plus reference TRBV13 and TRBJ2-3, the full variable domain is AAGVIQSPRHLIKEKRETATLKCYPIPRHDTVYWYQQGPGQDPQFLISFYEKMQSDKGSIPDRFSAQQFSDYHSELNMSSLELGDSALYFCASSPVLGPGTDTQYFGPGTRLTVL.

This clone was observed a single time. The chain recombines TRBV10-3 with TRBJ2-7; TRBD2 agrees at 14 bases. The V gene end was trimmed by 7 bases and the J gene end by 6 bases; junction bases not matched to a gene: 2. The CDR3 sequence is 13 residues long. Germline V CDR1 and CDR2: ENHRY, SYGVKD. The CDR3 reads CAIKGTSGGEQYF. The CDR3 coding sequence is TGTGCCATCAAGGGGACTAGCGGGGGCGAGCAGTACTTC.

This clone was seen only once. The rearrangement links TRBV7-9 to TRBJ2-7, with D possibly TRBD2 on 6 matching bases. This CDR3 is built from 16 residues. Germline V gene lookup returns CDR1 SEHNR and CDR2 FQNEAQ (reference sequence). V shed 2 bases and J shed 1 base, with 15 bases lying between them. CDR3 sequence reads: CASSLIAGRDSYEQYF. CDR3 nucleotide sequence: TGTGCCAGCAGCTTAATTGCGGGAAGGGATTCCTACGAGCAGTACTTC.

The chain combines TRBV18 with TRBJ2-3; 9 nucleotides align to TRBD1. Germline V gene data show CDR1 as KGHSH and CDR2 as LQKENI. The CDR3 is 16 amino acids. The ends lost 3 bases at V and 1 base at J; junction bases unmatched: 5. In nucleotides, the CDR3 is TGTGCCAGCTCACCTTGGACAGGGGCCCGCACAGATACGCAGTATTTT. It yields the protein CASSPWTGARTDTQYF.

This clone showed up just once. The chain joins TRBV2 to TRBJ2-5; D not certain. CDR1 is SNHLY and CDR2 is FYNNEI in the germline V gene. V was shortened by 7 bases and J by 0 bases, with 12 bases between the two germline ends. The CDR3 contains 14 residues. The CDR3, as DNA: TGTGCCAGCACCCTACCAGGTCACCAAGAGACCCAGTACTTC. Translated, it gives CASTLPGHQETQYF.

This clone has more than one count but fewer than ten. J is TRBJ1-5 and V is TRBV28; 8 bases are shared with TRBD1. Germline assignment: CDR1 MDHEN and CDR2 SYDVKM. J lost 5 bases, V lost 8 bases, and 5 bases had no gene match. The CDR3 totals 13 residues. CDR3 sequence: CASLAGGDQPQHF. The CDR3 nucleotides are TGTGCCAGCCTAGCAGGGGGCGATCAGCCCCAGCATTTT.

J is TRBJ2-2 and V is TRBV27; 9 bases line up with TRBD2. V shed 6 bases and J 4 bases; nucleotides not matched to a gene: 15. Germline CDR1 is MNHEY and CDR2 is SMNVEV (reference sequence). The CDR3 is made up of 18 amino acids. The CDR3, as DNA: TGTGCCAGCAGCTCAATCCAAAGACTAGCGGTGCGCACCGGGGAGCTGTTTTTT. Translated: CASSSIQRLAVRTGELFF.

CDR3 sequence (DNA): TGTGCCAGCAGTTCCAGACAGCTGATAAACAATGAGCAGTTCTTC. This encodes CASSSRQLINNEQFF. The V call is TRBV27, the J call TRBJ2-1; a weak D match, TRBD1 (5 bases). Deletions cut 4 bases from V and 5 bases from J, with 15 bases between. Germline CDR1 reads MNHEY; CDR2 reads SMNVEV (reference sequence). The CDR3 consists of 15 residues.